This T cell receptor (beta chain) comes out of a study of CD4 T cells in relation to SARS-CoV-2 and coronaviruses. Whole-study context: ViraFEST: approximately 10-day antigen culture of PBMCs, then TCR beta CDR3 sequencing. The negative reference was HIV-1 Nef peptide pool or peptide-free culture.

Libraries were prepared by immunoSEQ multiplex PCR; TCRdb keeps only in-frame clonotypes and omits some of them. The sample gives some 22,000 clones, about 80% of which show up once; around 12% is in the top ten. This CDR3 comprises 15 residues. Per the germline V gene, CDR1 is SSHAT and CDR2 is FNYEAQ (reference sequence). Deletions cut 2 bases from V and 0 bases from J, with 8 bases between. Concerning this clone: Its antigen is not identified.

Before the COVID-19 pandemic, during about 2011-2019, CD4+ T cells were taken from unexposed donors. The cells were cultured for 10 days before CD4+ T cells were isolated. As cell numbers allowed, unexposed-donor CD4+ T cells faced SARS-CoV-2 S/N and four cold-coronavirus spikes. Each well had roughly 2.2 million PBMCs in about 5% human AB serum with IL-2. The chain recombines TRBV7-7 with TRBJ2-1, with TRBD2 as a possible D gene (5 bases). This receptor was obtained from a human donor in good health. The sample was CD4+ T cells from PBMCs, cultured in vitro. CDR3 sequence reads: CASSLTGSSYNEQFF. CDR3 nucleotides: TGTGCCAGCAGCTTAACGGGGAGCTCCTACAATGAGCAGTTCTTC.